The following is a TCR beta chain sequence with its context. Its specificity is not known. This sample was taken from a study of monozygotic twins with inflammatory bowel disease. The length of the CDR3 is 14 residues. Germline CDR1 reads SNHLY; CDR2 reads FYNNEI. Findings of the study overall: IBD patients carried less diverse TCRbeta repertoires (inverse Simpson) than healthy co-twins. T cell subtypes that differed could not be told apart.

For every sample, eight separate reactions were used to make cDNA. TCRdb re-analyzed the 5' RACE reads; it lists each CDR3 protein once, without DNA. The sample has about 210,000 distinct CDR3 sequences; the top ten hold less than 2%. The chain has TRBV2 and TRBJ2-3; without DNA, the TCRdb call of TRBD1 cannot be checked. The source material was blood. The receptor was derived from a human donor with ulcerative colitis or Crohn's disease, or a healthy co-twin of an affected twin (not recorded which). The CDR3 here is CASSPLAPDDTQYF.